The rows below give T cell receptor beta chains drawn from one sample of a study of human T cells and chemical hapten exposure. TCRdb redid the calling of the RACE reads with MiXCR, one entry per CDR3 protein. In the table there are fewer than 500,000 distinct CDR3 sequences, nearly 5% of which are singletons. The sample here was whole blood, taken in connection with sensitization to the hapten diphenylcyclopropenone (DPC). The receptor source for this set is a woman in her forties or fifties with alopecia areata. Some clones in this sample may be carry-over from other donors' samples. Each CDR3 is given with its conserved first and last residue. D genes are given only for firm matches. Size tells how often a clone was seen (once, few, many) or the class of an expanded clone, and some rows leave it out.

v_gene,d_gene,j_gene,abundance,CDR3aa,CDR3nt
TRBV3-1,-,TRBJ2-1,-,CASSQSRDGFNEQFF,TGTGCCAGCAGCCAAAGCAGAGACGGGTTCAATGAGCAGTTCTTC
TRBV2,-,TRBJ2-7,many,CASRWTDYEQYF,TGTGCCAGCAGGTGGACGGACTACGAGCAGTACTTC
TRBV4-3,-,TRBJ2-1,-,CASSQSGRAAYNEQFF,TGCGCCAGCAGCCAGAGCGGGCGGGCCGCCTACAATGAGCAGTTCTTC
TRBV6-6,-,TRBJ2-3,many,CASSSGSNTQYF,TGTGCCAGCAGTTCCGGGTCTAATACGCAGTATTTT
TRBV20-1,-,TRBJ1-5,many,CSARDRDNQPQHF,TGCAGTGCTAGAGACAGGGACAATCAGCCCCAGCATTTT
TRBV7-9,-,TRBJ1-1,many,CASSAHLGDTEAFF,TGTGCCAGCAGCGCCCACCTTGGGGACACTGAAGCTTTCTTT
TRBV27,-,TRBJ2-3,few,CASSLWETDTQYF,TGTGCCAGCAGTTTATGGGAGACAGATACGCAGTATTTT
TRBV29-1,-,TRBJ2-2,-,CSVETTNTGELFF,TGCAGCGTTGAGACTACGAACACCGGGGAGCTGTTTTTT
TRBV12-3/TRBV12-4,-,TRBJ2-5,-,CASSFIGETQYF,TGTGCCAGCAGTTTTATCGGAGAGACCCAGTACTTC
TRBV6-5,-,TRBJ1-5,many,CASSPWPGQPQHF,TGTGCCAGCAGTCCTTGGCCGGGGCAGCCCCAGCATTTT
TRBV27,TRBD1,TRBJ2-1,many,CASSLGQGQYNEQFF,TGTGCCAGCAGTTTAGGACAGGGGCAATACAATGAGCAGTTCTTC
TRBV20-1,-,TRBJ1-4,few,CSAAGTTNEKLFF,TGCAGTGCTGCCGGGACAACTAATGAAAAACTGTTTTTT
TRBV20-1,-,TRBJ1-2,-,CSARDGGRAYGYTF,TGCAGTGCTAGAGATGGGGGTAGAGCCTATGGCTACACCTTC
TRBV6-9,-,TRBJ2-2,-,CASSPTTAANTGELFF,TGTGCCAGCAGTCCCACGACAGCAGCGAACACCGGGGAGCTGTTTTTT
TRBV5-6,-,TRBJ1-4,many,CASSIYGVSQEKLFF,TGTGCCAGCAGCATATACGGTGTCTCACAGGAAAAACTGTTTTTT
TRBV12-3/TRBV12-4,TRBD1,TRBJ1-1,many,CASGDRGRTEAFF,TGTGCCAGCGGGGACAGGGGGCGAACTGAAGCTTTCTTT
TRBV9,-,TRBJ1-2,many,CASSLESKGYNYGYTF,TGTGCCAGCAGCTTGGAAAGCAAGGGGTACAACTATGGCTACACCTTC
TRBV15,TRBD1,TRBJ2-7,many,CATSRAHRDRGSYEQYF,TGTGCCACCAGCAGAGCACACCGGGACAGGGGATCCTACGAGCAGTACTTC
TRBV5-1,TRBD1,TRBJ2-4,few,CASSSNHRGILAKNIQYF,TGCGCCAGCAGCTCGAACCACAGGGGGATCCTAGCCAAAAACATTCAGTACTTC
TRBV7-2,TRBD1,TRBJ1-3,many,CASSRGTGSGNTIYF,TGTGCCAGCAGTCGAGGGACAGGCTCTGGAAACACCATATATTTT
TRBV30,TRBD1,TRBJ1-1,many,CAWSRDRGPGTEAFF,TGTGCCTGGAGTCGGGACAGGGGGCCGGGCACTGAAGCTTTCTTT
TRBV5-5,-,TRBJ1-1,many,CASSFDTNTEAFF,TGTGCCAGCAGTTTCGACACGAACACTGAAGCTTTCTTT
TRBV6-5,TRBD1,TRBJ2-7,many,CASSPLPGQGVAEQYF,TGTGCCAGCAGTCCACTCCCTGGACAGGGTGTTGCCGAGCAGTACTTC
TRBV7-2,-,TRBJ2-3,-,CASSWQGGFTDTQYF,TGTGCCAGCAGCTGGCAGGGGGGGTTCACAGATACGCAGTATTTT
TRBV28,TRBD1,TRBJ2-1,-,CASSSWQQGVPNEQFF,TGTGCCAGCAGTTCGTGGCAACAGGGGGTTCCCAATGAGCAGTTCTTC
TRBV2,TRBD1,TRBJ2-7,few,CASSDAGTGVSYEQYF,TGTGCCAGCAGTGACGCCGGGACAGGGGTTTCCTACGAGCAGTACTTC